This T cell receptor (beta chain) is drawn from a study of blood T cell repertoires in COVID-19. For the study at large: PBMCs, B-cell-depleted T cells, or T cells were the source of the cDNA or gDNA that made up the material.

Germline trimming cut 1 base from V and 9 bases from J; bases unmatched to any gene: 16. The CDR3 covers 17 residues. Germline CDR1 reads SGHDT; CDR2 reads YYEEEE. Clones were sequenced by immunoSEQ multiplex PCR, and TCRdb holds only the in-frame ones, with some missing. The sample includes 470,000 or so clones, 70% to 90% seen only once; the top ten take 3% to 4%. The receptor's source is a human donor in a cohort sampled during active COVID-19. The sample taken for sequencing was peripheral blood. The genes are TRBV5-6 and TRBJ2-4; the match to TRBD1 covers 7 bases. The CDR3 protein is CASSLIGGGLYRGIQYF. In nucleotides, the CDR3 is TGTGCCAGCAGCTTGATAGGGGGCGGACTGTATAGAGGCATTCAGTACTTC.